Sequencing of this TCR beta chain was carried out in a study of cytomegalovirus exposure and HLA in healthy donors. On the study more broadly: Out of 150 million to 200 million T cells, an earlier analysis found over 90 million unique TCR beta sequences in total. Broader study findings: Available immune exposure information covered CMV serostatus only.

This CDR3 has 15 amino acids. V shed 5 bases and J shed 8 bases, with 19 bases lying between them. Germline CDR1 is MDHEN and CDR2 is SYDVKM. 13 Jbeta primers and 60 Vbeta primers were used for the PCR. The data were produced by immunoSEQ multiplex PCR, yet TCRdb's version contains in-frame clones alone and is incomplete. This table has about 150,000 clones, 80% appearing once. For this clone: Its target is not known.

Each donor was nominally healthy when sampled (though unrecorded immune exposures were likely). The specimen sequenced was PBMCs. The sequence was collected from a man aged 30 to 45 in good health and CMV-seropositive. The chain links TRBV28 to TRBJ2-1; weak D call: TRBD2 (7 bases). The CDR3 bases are TGTGCCAGCAGTGGGGGGGGGCTAAGCAACGATGAGCAGTTCTTC. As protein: CASSGGGLSNDEQFF.